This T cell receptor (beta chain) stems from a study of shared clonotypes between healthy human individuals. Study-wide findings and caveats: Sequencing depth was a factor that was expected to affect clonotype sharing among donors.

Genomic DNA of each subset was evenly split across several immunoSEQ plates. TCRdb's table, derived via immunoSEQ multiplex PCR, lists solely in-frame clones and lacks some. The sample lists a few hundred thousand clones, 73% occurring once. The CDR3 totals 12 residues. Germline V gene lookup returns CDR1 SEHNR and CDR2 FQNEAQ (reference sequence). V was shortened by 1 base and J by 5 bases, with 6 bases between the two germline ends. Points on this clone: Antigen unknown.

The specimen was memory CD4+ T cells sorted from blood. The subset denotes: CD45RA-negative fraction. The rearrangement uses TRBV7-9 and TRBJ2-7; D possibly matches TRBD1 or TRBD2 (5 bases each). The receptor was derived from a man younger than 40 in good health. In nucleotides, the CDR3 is TGTGCCAGCAGCTTAGTGGGGGACGAGCAGTACTTC. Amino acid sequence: CASSLVGDEQYF.